The 16 T cell receptor beta chains reported below all come from one sample, sequenced in a study of control samples from healthy donors and cancer patients. Assay: immunoSEQ multiplex PCR; the TCRdb copy retains only in-frame clones and omits some. The table records some 130,000 clones, 90% of them present only once. Input material: blood. Receptors originate from a man aged 18 to 29 in good health.

The chain uses TRBV2 and TRBJ2-3; weak D call: TRBD2 (6 bases). Germline V gene lookup returns CDR1 SNHLY and CDR2 FYNNEI. Trimming left V 3 bases short and J 2 bases short, with 9 bases between. The CDR3 runs 14 residues. CDR3 nucleotides: TGTGCCAGCAGTGATTGGGGGGACACAGATACGCAGTATTTT. This codes for CASSDWGDTDTQYF.

This clone was detected only a few times. The chain couples TRBV14 to TRBJ2-3; 8 nucleotides agree with TRBD2. In germline, CDR1 is SGHDN, CDR2 FVKESK. V lost 0 bases, J lost 5 bases, and 10 bases stayed unmatched. The CDR3 contains 17 residues. The DNA of the CDR3 is TGTGCCAGCAGCCAAGACCGAGCGGGGGCTCGTAGAGATACGCAGTATTTT. Translation: CASSQDRAGARRDTQYF.

The CDR3 nucleotides read TGTGCCTGGCGGACAAAGAACACTGAAGCTTTCTTT. Its translation: CAWRTKNTEAFF. The chain is built from TRBV30 and TRBJ1-1; TRBD1 might be the D (5 bases). This CDR3 region has 12 residues. CDR1 is GTSNPN, CDR2 SVGIG, per germline (reference sequence). V was cut by 5 bases and J by 1 base, with 8 bases left in between.

A single count supports this clone. V usage is TRBV10-3 and J usage is TRBJ1-5; possibly TRBD1 for D (5 bases). The CDR3 totals 13 residues. From germline, CDR1 is ENHRY and CDR2 SYGVKD. The ends were cut back, 6 bases at V and 5 bases at J, with 11 bases in the middle. The CDR3 sequence is CAIRQGLHQPQHF. The CDR3 DNA reads as TGTGCCATCAGGCAGGGTCTTCATCAGCCCCAGCATTTT.

The chain has TRBV5-5 and TRBJ2-7; D unclear. The germline V gene encodes CDR1 SGHKS and CDR2 YYEKEE (reference sequence). V was pared by 2 bases and J by 0 bases, with 6 bases between. The CDR3 is 13 residues long. Here the CDR3 reads CASSFGYSYEQYF. CDR3 bases: TGTGCCAGCAGCTTTGGCTACTCCTACGAGCAGTACTTC.

The chain joins TRBV19 to TRBJ2-2; 7 nucleotides line up with TRBD1. V lost 7 bases, J lost 4 bases, and 6 bases stayed unmatched. The CDR3 spans 14 residues. The germline V gene encodes CDR1 LNHDA and CDR2 SQIVND (reference sequence). The CDR3, as DNA: TGTGCCAGTAATTTAGGGGGCGGCACCGGGGAGCTGTTTTTT. Its translation: CASNLGGGTGELFF.

The chain recombines TRBV5-4 with TRBJ1-1; D not certain. V was pared by 0 bases and J by 8 bases, with 8 bases between. CDR3 length: 12 amino acids. The V gene's germline CDR1 is SGHNT and CDR2 YYREEE (reference sequence). CDR3 amino acids: CASSLEIGEAFF. The CDR3 nucleotides read TGTGCCAGCAGCTTGGAAATAGGGGAAGCTTTCTTT.

The chain has TRBV28 and TRBJ2-3, with 9 bases lining up with TRBD1. Per germline, CDR1 MDHEN and CDR2 SYDVKM. The CDR3 runs 16 residues. The J segment lost 4 bases and the V segment lost 6 bases, leaving 11 bases of the junction unmatched. Here the CDR3 reads CASREPGQGGADTQYF. As DNA, the CDR3 is TGTGCCAGCAGAGAACCGGGACAGGGAGGCGCAGATACGCAGTATTTT.

The chain uses TRBV11-2 and TRBJ1-2, with a possible D match to TRBD1 (6 bases). Germline values: CDR1 SGHAT, CDR2 FQNNGV. The CDR3 is made up of 13 amino acids. Trimming took off 8 bases at V and 2 bases at J, with 12 bases between the two ends. The CDR3 loop reads CASAWGANYGYTF. CDR3 nucleotide sequence: TGTGCCAGCGCTTGGGGGGCGAACTATGGCTACACCTTC.

The chain employs TRBV5-1 and TRBJ2-1; D gene unclear. Germline V gene data show CDR1 as SGHRS and CDR2 as YFSETQ. The CDR3 length is 14 residues. V was trimmed by 4 bases and J by 2 bases, leaving 10 bases between them. The DNA for the CDR3 is TGCGCCAGCAGCCCCCCTGAACCCTACAATGAGCAGTTCTTC. This gives the protein CASSPPEPYNEQFF. Drawing the rest from reference TRBV5-1 and TRBJ2-1, the complete variable domain is KAGVTQTPRYLIKTRGQQVTLSCSPISGHRSVSWYQQTPGQGLQFLFEYFSETQRNKGNFPGRFSGRQFSNSRSEMNVSTLELGDSALYLCASSPPEPYNEQFFGPGTRLTVL.

A few counts support this clone. V and J are TRBV5-4 and TRBJ1-2; TRBD1 matches 7 bases. The length of the CDR3 is 14 residues. In germline, CDR1 is SGHNT, CDR2 YYREEE (reference sequence). Trimming removed 0 bases from V and 6 bases from J; junction bases left unmatched: 5. In DNA, the CDR3 is TGTGCCAGCAGCTTGGGAGGGACAGTGGATGGCTACACCTTC. Residues: CASSLGGTVDGYTF.

The V and J genes are TRBV11-2 and TRBJ1-1; 12 bases align to TRBD1. CDR1 and CDR2 from the germline V gene are SGHAT and FQNNGV. Trimming removed 5 bases from V and 11 bases from J; junction bases left unmatched: 9. This CDR3 region has 14 residues. CDR3 sequence: CASSRPGTGGKAFF. The CDR3 DNA reads TGTGCCAGCAGCAGACCCGGGACAGGGGGCAAGGCTTTCTTT.

The V gene is TRBV12-3 or TRBV12-4, the J gene TRBJ1-1; 8 bases fit TRBD1. CDR3 length: 11 amino acids. The V segment lost 8 bases and the J segment 11 bases; nucleotides outside the gene matches: 7. CDR3 sequence reads: CASDRGVGAFF. In DNA, the CDR3 is TGTGCCAGCGACAGGGGAGTTGGCGCTTTCTTT.

This chain links TRBV6-5 with TRBJ1-2; maybe TRBD1 (5 bases). This CDR3 region has 15 residues. CDR1 is MNHEY, CDR2 SVGAGI, per germline. Trimming took off 0 bases at V and 0 bases at J, with 8 bases between the two ends. CDR3 in DNA: TGTGCCAGCAGTTACTCACAGGCAACTAACTATGGCTACACCTTC. It translates to CASSYSQATNYGYTF.

V gene TRBV27 combines with J gene TRBJ1-2, with 8 bases identical to TRBD1. The CDR3 runs to 18 residues. V lost 2 bases and J lost 0; bases outside the gene matches: 11. Germline V gives CDR1 MNHEY, CDR2 SMNVEV (reference sequence). The CDR3 protein is CASSLRSNRGTSNYGYTF. Here the CDR3 DNA reads TGTGCCAGCAGTTTACGTTCCAACAGGGGGACTTCTAACTATGGCTACACCTTC.

The rearrangement joins TRBV7-9 to TRBJ2-5, with 7 bases fitting TRBD1. V lost 6 bases to trimming and J lost 5 bases; unmatched junction nucleotides: 9. The CDR3 extends over 14 amino acids. Looked up from germline, CDR1 is SEHNR and CDR2 is FQNEAQ (reference sequence). In nucleotides, the CDR3 is TGTGCCAGCAGGGCGACAGGGACGAGGGAGACCCAGTACTTC. Protein sequence: CASRATGTRETQYF.